These T cell receptor beta chains were read from a single sample in a study of human T cells and chemical hapten exposure. Using its own MiXCR run on the RACE reads, TCRdb lists one record per CDR3 protein. The sample records fewer than 300,000 distinct CDR3 sequences, 7.5% to 9% being singletons. Sequenced here: whole blood, sampled in connection with sensitization to the hapten diphenylcyclopropenone (DPC). These receptors all come from a middle-aged woman with alopecia areata. Some clones in this sample may be carry-over from other donors' samples. Each CDR3 is given with its conserved first and last residue. A D gene is named only where the DNA matches it firmly. Part of the rows lack a size; the others show once, few, many or a class for expanded clones.

>many|TRBJ1-2|TRBV27|NA
TGTGCCAGCAGTTTAAACTCTAACTATGGCTACACCTTC
CASSLNSNYGYTF
>few|TRBJ1-1|TRBV5-1|TRBD1
TGCGCCAGCAGCTTGGTGACAGGGACCACTGAAGCTTTCTTT
CASSLVTGTTEAFF
>NA|TRBJ1-2|TRBV5-4|TRBD1
TGTGCCAGCAGCTTGGCCGTGGACAGGGATGGCTACACCTTC
CASSLAVDRDGYTF
>few|TRBJ1-4|TRBV12-3/TRBV12-4|TRBD1
TGTGCCAGCAGCCTGGGACAGGAGAATGAAAAACTGTTTTTT
CASSLGQENEKLFF
>NA|TRBJ1-5|TRBV24-1|TRBD1
TGTGCCACCAGTGATTCCTTGGACAGGCGCAATCAGCCCCAGCATTTT
CATSDSLDRRNQPQHF
>few|TRBJ2-2|TRBV3-1|TRBD2
TGTGCCAGCAGCCAAGCGGGAGGAGACACCGGGGAGCTGTTTTTT
CASSQAGGDTGELFF
>few|TRBJ1-2|TRBV10-3|NA
TGTGCCATCAGTGATTTGACGGCCTACACCTTC
CAISDLTAYTF
>few|TRBJ2-3|TRBV12-3/TRBV12-4|TRBD2
TGTGCCAGCAGCGGACTAGGAGCGCAGTATTTT
CASSGLGAQYF
>few|TRBJ2-3|TRBV3-1|NA
TGTGCCAGCAGCCAAGGGGTAGCGTATGCCCCAGATACGCAGTATTTT
CASSQGVAYAPDTQYF
>NA|TRBJ2-3|TRBV20-1|TRBD1
TGCAGTGCTAGCTCCCGACAGGGCCTTAATTCGAATACGCAGTATTTT
CSASSRQGLNSNTQYF
>many|TRBJ2-7|TRBV12-3/TRBV12-4|TRBD2
TGTGCCAGCAGTTCGCCCCCCGGGACTAGCACCTACGAGCAGTACTTC
CASSSPPGTSTYEQYF
>NA|TRBJ1-2|TRBV2|NA
TGTGCCAGCTCCGGGGCCGAAAATTATGGCTACACCTTC
CASSGAENYGYTF
>many|TRBJ2-1|TRBV20-1|TRBD2
TGCAGTGCTAGTGAGCTAGCGGGAGGGATCCGGTTCTTC
CSASELAGGIRFF
>NA|TRBJ2-3|TRBV24-1|TRBD2
TGTGCCACCAGTGATTTGCGGGCGGGAGCTATTACCAGCACAGATACGCAGTATTTT
CATSDLRAGAITSTDTQYF
>many|TRBJ1-5|TRBV7-2|NA
TGTGCCAGCAGCTTAGCGCGGAGGGATCAGCCCCAGCATTTT
CASSLARRDQPQHF
>many|TRBJ1-4|TRBV20-1|NA
TGCAGTGCTTCCCGACAAGCTGGTAATGAAAAACTGTTTTTT
CSASRQAGNEKLFF
>few|TRBJ1-2|TRBV29-1|NA
TGCAGCGTGGACATAGCTAGTTATGGCTACACCTTC
CSVDIASYGYTF